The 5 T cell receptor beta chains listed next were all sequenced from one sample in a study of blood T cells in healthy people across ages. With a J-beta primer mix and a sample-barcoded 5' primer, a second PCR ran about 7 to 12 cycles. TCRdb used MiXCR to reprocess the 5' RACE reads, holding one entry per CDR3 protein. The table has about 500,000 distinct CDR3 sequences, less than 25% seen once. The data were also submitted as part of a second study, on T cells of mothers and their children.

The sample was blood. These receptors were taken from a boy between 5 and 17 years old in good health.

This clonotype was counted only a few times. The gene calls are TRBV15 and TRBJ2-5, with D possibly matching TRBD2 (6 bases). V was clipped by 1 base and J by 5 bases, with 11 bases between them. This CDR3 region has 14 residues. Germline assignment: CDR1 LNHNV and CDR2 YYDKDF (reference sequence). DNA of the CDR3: TGTGCCACCAGCAGAGGTGGAGGGAAGGAGACCCAGTACTTC. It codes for CATSRGGGKETQYF.

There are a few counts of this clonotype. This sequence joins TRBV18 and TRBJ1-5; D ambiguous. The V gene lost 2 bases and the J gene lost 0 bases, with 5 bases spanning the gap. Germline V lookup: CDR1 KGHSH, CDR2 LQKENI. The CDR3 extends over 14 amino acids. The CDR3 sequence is CASSPAYSNQPQHF. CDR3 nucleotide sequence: TGTGCCAGCTCACCAGCTTATAGCAATCAGCCCCAGCATTTT.

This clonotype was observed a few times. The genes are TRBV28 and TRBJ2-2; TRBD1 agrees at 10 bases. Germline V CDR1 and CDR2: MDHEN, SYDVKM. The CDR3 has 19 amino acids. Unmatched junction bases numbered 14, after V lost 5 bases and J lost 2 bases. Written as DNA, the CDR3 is TGTGCCAGCAGTCCCGGGACAGGGGTCACCATGCCCAACACCGGGGAGCTGTTTTTT. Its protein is CASSPGTGVTMPNTGELFF.

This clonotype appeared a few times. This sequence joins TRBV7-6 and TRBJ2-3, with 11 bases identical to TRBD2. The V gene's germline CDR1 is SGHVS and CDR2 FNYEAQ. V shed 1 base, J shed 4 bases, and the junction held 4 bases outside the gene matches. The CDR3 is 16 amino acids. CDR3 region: CASSLEASGRPDTQYF. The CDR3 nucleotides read TGTGCCAGCAGCTTAGAGGCTAGCGGGAGGCCAGATACGCAGTATTTT.

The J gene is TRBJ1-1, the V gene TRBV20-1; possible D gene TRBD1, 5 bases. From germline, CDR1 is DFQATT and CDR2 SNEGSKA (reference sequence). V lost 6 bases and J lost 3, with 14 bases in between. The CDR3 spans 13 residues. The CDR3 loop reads CSAPGLTYTEAFF. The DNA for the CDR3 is TGCAGTGCACCGGGACTCACATACACTGAAGCTTTCTTT.